Each of the 24 T cell receptor beta chains below was sequenced from the same sample in a study of Graves' ophthalmopathy and Graves' hyperthyroidism. CDR3 regions of TCR beta were amplified from RNA transcripts. Second-round multiplex PCR followed a first-round RT-PCR using HTBI primers. TCRdb redid the calling of the multiplex PCR reads with MiXCR, one entry per CDR3 protein. The sample holds about 220,000 distinct CDR3 sequences, 20% to 25% seen once. Sequenced input: peripheral blood. Receptor source: a woman in her forties or fifties with Graves' ophthalmopathy.

This clonotype was seen at least ten times. The J gene is TRBJ2-2, the V gene TRBV7-3, with 7 bases identical to TRBD2. The CDR3 has 15 residues. Germline CDR1 SGHTA, CDR2 FQGTGA. The trim removed 2 bases at V and 3 bases at J, leaving 3 bases unmatched. The chain's CDR3 is CASSLLGGDTGELFF. CDR3 nucleotides: TGTGCCAGCAGCTTACTTGGGGGGGACACCGGGGAGCTGTTTTTT.

This clonotype was seen at least ten times. This chain joins TRBV7-8 and TRBJ2-7; D possibly corresponds to TRBD2 (6 bases). The CDR3 has 16 residues. Germline CDR1 and CDR2: SGHVS and FQNEAQ. The V and J ends lost 1 base and 2 bases respectively, with 15 bases between them. CDR3 loop: CASSLVGGAGTYEQYF. CDR3 DNA sequence: TGTGCCAGCAGCTTAGTAGGAGGGGCAGGAACCTACGAGCAGTACTTC. Based on the CDR3 plus reference TRBV7-8 and TRBJ2-7, the full variable domain is GAGVSQSPRYKVAKRGQDVALRCDPISGHVSLFWYQQALGQGPEFLTYFQNEAQLDKSGLPSDRFFAERPEGSVSTLKIQRTQQEDSAVYLCASSLVGGAGTYEQYFGPGTRLTVT.

V is TRBV24-1 and J is TRBJ1-6; D ambiguous. The CDR3 runs 9 residues. The germline V gene encodes CDR1 KGHDR and CDR2 SFDVKD. V lost 4 bases to trimming and J lost 19 bases, with 7 bases between them. In nucleotides, the CDR3 is TGTGCCACCAGTGAAGAGGCTCACTTT. As protein: CATSEEAHF.

The chain combines TRBV28 with TRBJ2-7; 9 nucleotides line up with TRBD2. The V segment lost 9 bases and the J segment 4 bases; nucleotides outside the gene matches: 10. The CDR3 loop spans 14 amino acids. The V gene's germline CDR1 is MDHEN and CDR2 SYDVKM. CDR3 protein: CASCAGGPRYEQYF. CDR3 nucleotides: TGTGCCAGTTGCGCGGGAGGGCCGCGGTACGAGCAGTACTTC. The variable domain in full, completed from reference TRBV28 and TRBJ2-7, reads DVKVTQSSRYLVKRTGEKVFLECVQDMDHENMFWYRQDPGLGLRLIYFSYDVKMKEKGDIPEGYSVSREKKERFSLILESASTNQTSMYLCASCAGGPRYEQYFGPGTRLTVT.

This clonotype appeared many times. The rearrangement joins TRBV5-1 to TRBJ1-1; D ambiguous. The CDR3 spans 16 residues. Trimming pared 0 bases from V and 0 bases from J, leaving 12 bases between. Germline assignment: CDR1 SGHRS and CDR2 YFSETQ. The CDR3 reads CASSLAYGPMNTEAFF. CDR3 nucleotides: TGCGCCAGCAGCTTGGCTTACGGACCGATGAACACTGAAGCTTTCTTT.

This clonotype was counted at least ten times. The chain uses TRBV6-5 and TRBJ1-5; maybe TRBD1 (6 bases). V lost 4 bases and J 3 bases, leaving 13 bases between the germline ends. Germline V lookup: CDR1 MNHEY, CDR2 SVGAGI. The length of the CDR3 is 15 residues. The CDR3 spells CASSSPGQNNQPQHF. As DNA, the CDR3 is TGTGCCAGCAGTTCGCCCGGACAGAACAATCAGCCCCAGCATTTT.

This clonotype was seen repeatedly, ten times or more. This chain joins TRBV6-1 and TRBJ1-5; D is undetermined. CDR3 size: 14 residues. Deletions cut 10 bases from V and 2 bases from J, with 15 bases between. In germline, CDR1 is MNHNS, CDR2 SASEGT. CDR3 protein: CATLPSEGNQPQHF. DNA for the CDR3: TGTGCCACACTTCCAAGTGAGGGCAATCAGCCCCAGCATTTT.

This clonotype was seen repeatedly, ten times or more. The chain combines TRBV12-3 or TRBV12-4 with TRBJ2-7; TRBD2 is a possible D gene (6 bases). The V and J ends lost 3 bases and 3 bases respectively, with 18 bases between them. There are 16 residues in the CDR3. As DNA, the CDR3 is TGTGCCAGCAGTTTTTCGGGGGACTTCGGAAACTACGAGCAGTACTTC. Translation gives CASSFSGDFGNYEQYF.

V is TRBV20-1 and J is TRBJ2-7, with 8 bases lining up with TRBD2. The CDR3 totals 14 residues. Germline-derived CDR1 and CDR2 are DFQATT and SNEGSKA (reference sequence). After removal of 4 bases from V and 3 bases from J, the junction contained 8 bases not matched to a gene. The CDR3 region has the DNA TGCAGTGCTAATAAGGCGGGAGGAAACTACGAGCAGTACTTC. It encodes CSANKAGGNYEQYF.

This clonotype was seen at least ten times. This chain joins TRBV6-1 and TRBJ2-2; perhaps TRBD2 as D (6 bases). Trimming stripped 5 bases from V and 4 bases from J, with 11 bases between. Germline values: CDR1 MNHNS, CDR2 SASEGT. CDR3 length equals 14 residues. The CDR3 DNA sequence: TGTGCCAGCAGTCGGGACTTTAGCACCGGGGAGCTGTTTTTT. The encoded protein is CASSRDFSTGELFF.

Ten or more counts support this clonotype. V usage is TRBV20-1 and J usage is TRBJ2-4; D remains unclear. Looked up from germline, CDR1 is DFQATT and CDR2 is SNEGSKA (reference sequence). The V and J ends lost 1 base and 0 bases respectively, with 7 bases between them. The CDR3 covers 14 residues. The CDR3 nucleotides read TGCAGTGCTAGAGTAACGGGAGCCAAAAACATTCAGTACTTC. Translating gives CSARVTGAKNIQYF.

There are many counts of this clonotype. The V gene is TRBV7-3, the J gene TRBJ2-7, with TRBD2 matching over 14 bases. The CDR3 consists of 14 residues. Germline trimming cut 6 bases from V and 10 bases from J; bases unmatched to any gene: 8. The germline V gene has CDR1 SGHTA and CDR2 FQGTGA. The CDR3 spells CASRHTGTSGSQYF. The CDR3 region has the DNA TGTGCCAGCAGGCACACCGGGACTAGCGGGAGTCAGTACTTC. The full variable domain, in which reference TRBV7-3 and TRBJ2-7 provide the parts outside the CDR3, is GAGVSQTPSNKVTEKGKYVELRCDPISGHTALYWYRQSLGQGPEFLIYFQGTGAADDSGLPNDRFFAVRPEGSVSTLKIQRTERGDSAVYLCASRHTGTSGSQYFGPGTRLTVT.

This clonotype was detected many times. This chain connects TRBV4-1 to TRBJ2-6, with D perhaps matching TRBD1 (6 bases). Germline CDR1 reads MGHRA; CDR2 reads YSYEKL. This CDR3 region has 18 residues. V was trimmed by 3 bases and J by 0 bases, leaving 15 bases between them. The CDR3 nucleotides read TGCGCCAGCAGCCAGGCGGACAGCCAAATCTCTGGGGCCAACGTCCTGACTTTC. It is translated as CASSQADSQISGANVLTF.

Many counts were recorded for this clonotype. The chain is built from TRBV3-1 and TRBJ1-5, with D uncertain. This CDR3 region has 13 residues. Per germline, CDR1 LGHDT and CDR2 YNNKEL (reference sequence). V was pared by 1 base and J by 4 bases, with 5 bases between. The CDR3 loop is CASSQAQNQPQHF. The CDR3 DNA reads TGTGCCAGCAGCCAAGCACAGAATCAGCCCCAGCATTTT.

This clonotype was detected ten times or more. This sequence joins TRBV5-1 and TRBJ2-7; 16 nucleotides agree with TRBD2. Germline V gene lookup returns CDR1 SGHRS and CDR2 YFSETQ. Losses at the gene ends were 2 bases for V and 2 bases for J; bases not matched to a gene: 4. The CDR3 extends over 17 amino acids. Written as DNA, the CDR3 is TGCGCCAGCAGCTTCGGGACTAGCGGGAGGGAGGCCTACGAGCAGTACTTC. Translating gives CASSFGTSGREAYEQYF.

This clonotype was recorded many times. V and J are TRBV7-2 and TRBJ2-2, with D unresolved. Germline V gene lookup returns CDR1 SGHTA and CDR2 FQGNSA. Trimming stripped 2 bases from V and 7 bases from J, with 8 bases between. The CDR3 contains 13 residues. The CDR3 region is CASSLSPVGELFF. The CDR3 region has the DNA TGTGCCAGCAGCTTATCTCCGGTCGGGGAGCTGTTTTTT.

Many counts were recorded for this clonotype. V usage is TRBV28 and J usage is TRBJ2-7, with D perhaps matching TRBD1 (6 bases). From germline, CDR1 is MDHEN and CDR2 SYDVKM. The germline V and J ends were trimmed by 10 bases and 6 bases, with 22 bases remaining between them. This CDR3 has 14 residues. As DNA, the CDR3 is TGTGCCACCACGGGTTCGGGCAGGGGAATCGAGCAGTACTTC. Translating gives CATTGSGRGIEQYF.

This clonotype has ten or more counts. The chain has TRBV3-1 and TRBJ2-5; unclear D gene. V dropped 4 bases and J dropped 1 base, with 10 bases sitting between them. The length of the CDR3 is 14 residues. The germline gives CDR1 LGHDT, CDR2 YNNKEL (reference sequence). The CDR3 DNA sequence: TGTGCCAGCAGCCCCGACTGGAGCCAAGAGACCCAGTACTTC. This encodes CASSPDWSQETQYF.

This clonotype was recorded at least ten times. The rearrangement uses TRBV20-1 and TRBJ1-6, with D unresolved. CDR1 is DFQATT and CDR2 is SNEGSKA in the germline V gene (reference sequence). CDR3 length: 14 amino acids. V lost 1 base and J 4 bases, leaving 8 bases between the germline ends. CDR3: CSARAGEYNSPLHF. CDR3 nucleotides: TGCAGTGCTAGAGCTGGGGAATATAATTCACCCCTCCACTTT.

This clonotype occurred many times. The gene calls are TRBV15 and TRBJ1-6; TRBD1 is a possible D gene (5 bases). Trimming left V 0 bases short and J 3 bases short, with 6 bases between. The CDR3 totals 15 residues. Germline-derived CDR1 and CDR2 are LNHNV and YYDKDF (reference sequence). CDR3 region: CATSRDDSYNSPLHF. CDR3 nucleotides: TGTGCCACCAGCAGAGACGACAGCTATAATTCACCCCTCCACTTT. The whole variable domain, filled in from reference TRBV15 and TRBJ1-6, reads DAMVIQNPRYQVTQFGKPVTLSCSQTLNHNVMYWYQQKSSQAPKLLFHYYDKDFNNEADTPDNFQSRRPNTSFCFLDIRSPGLGDTAMYLCATSRDDSYNSPLHFGNGTRLTVT.

This clonotype was detected many times. The chain carries TRBV28 and TRBJ1-1, with a tentative D call TRBD1 (5 bases). V lost 5 bases and J 9 bases, leaving 13 bases between the germline ends. The CDR3 sequence is 12 residues long. Germline values: CDR1 MDHEN, CDR2 SYDVKM. The CDR3 is CASSLQQGQAFF. The CDR3 nucleotides read TGTGCCAGCAGTCTCCAGCAGGGACAAGCTTTCTTT. The whole variable domain, filled in from reference TRBV28 and TRBJ1-1, reads DVKVTQSSRYLVKRTGEKVFLECVQDMDHENMFWYRQDPGLGLRLIYFSYDVKMKEKGDIPEGYSVSREKKERFSLILESASTNQTSMYLCASSLQQGQAFFGQGTRLTVV.

This clonotype was counted a single time. V gene TRBV20-1 combines with J gene TRBJ2-7, with TRBD2 identical over 8 bases. V dropped 0 bases and J dropped 8; count of bases not matched to a gene: 12. The CDR3 consists of 15 residues. Germline values: CDR1 DFQATT, CDR2 SNEGSKA (reference sequence). The CDR3 DNA reads TGCAGTGCTAGAGAGGGGCGGACTAGCAAAGGGAAGCAGTACTTC. Translation: CSAREGRTSKGKQYF.

The chain carries TRBV15 and TRBJ2-5; a weak D match, TRBD1 (6 bases). Per germline, CDR1 LNHNV and CDR2 YYDKDF (reference sequence). V lost 0 bases and J lost 5, with 10 bases in between. The CDR3 sequence is 14 residues long. CDR3 bases: TGTGCCACCAGCAGAGATGGGGGCCGGGAGACCCAGTACTTC. It codes for CATSRDGGRETQYF.

This clonotype was detected many times. The J gene is TRBJ2-5, the V gene TRBV20-1, with 10 bases that match TRBD1. CDR1 DFQATT and CDR2 SNEGSKA come from the germline V gene (reference sequence). CDR3 size: 15 residues. The J segment lost 5 bases and the V segment lost 5 bases, leaving 11 bases of the junction unmatched. The CDR3 DNA reads TGCAGTGCTCCCACCGGGACAGGGGCATGGGAGACCCAGTACTTC. Translated: CSAPTGTGAWETQYF.